Shown below are 28 T cell receptor beta chains from a single sample sequenced in a study of T-cell memory formation after mild COVID-19. Each CDR3 protein is one row after TCRdb ran MiXCR on the 5' RACE reads. The sample shows 40,000 to 45,000 distinct CDR3 sequences, 7.3% of them seen only once. The specimen was PBMCs or a T cell subset sorted from them (not recorded which). The receptors shown here come from a man between 18 and 35 years old who had mild COVID-19 (a few samples of this study predate the infection). Cell type and time point are not known.

This rearrangement joins TRBV6-5 to TRBJ2-7; 9 bases align to TRBD1. The germline CDR1 and CDR2 sequences are MNHEY and SVGAGI. J gave up 7 bases and V 4 bases, and 11 bases lay outside the gene matches. The CDR3 runs to 15 residues. CDR3 sequence: CASSWSLGQGKEQYF. The CDR3 nucleotides are TGTGCCAGCAGTTGGTCCTTAGGACAGGGGAAAGAGCAGTACTTC.

For the CDR3, the DNA is TGCAGTGCTAGCCGGGACGGGAACACTGAAGCTTTCTTT. The encoded protein is CSASRDGNTEAFF. The chain uses TRBV20-1 and TRBJ1-1, with D tentatively TRBD1 (5 bases). Germline V gene lookup returns CDR1 DFQATT and CDR2 SNEGSKA (reference sequence). Trimming cost V 3 bases and J 1 base, with 9 bases left between them. CDR3 size: 13 residues.

This clonotype has only a few counts. This rearrangement joins TRBV20-1 to TRBJ2-5; 13 nucleotides agree with TRBD2. Germline trimming cut 3 bases from V and 2 bases from J; bases unmatched to any gene: 3. Germline V CDR1 and CDR2: DFQATT, SNEGSKA (reference sequence). The CDR3 consists of 15 residues. The CDR3, as DNA: TGCAGTGCTAGGCCACTAGCGGGGGGGCAAGAGACCCAGTACTTC. Its translation: CSARPLAGGQETQYF.

This clonotype was seen more than once but under ten times. This rearrangement joins TRBV5-1 to TRBJ1-1, with a weak D call TRBD1 (6 bases). The CDR3 is made up of 14 amino acids. Germline V gives CDR1 SGHRS, CDR2 YFSETQ. Trimming took 4 bases from V and 1 from J, leaving 11 bases between them. DNA for the CDR3: TGCGCCAGCAGCCCACAGGGTCAGAACACTGAAGCTTTCTTT. Translating gives CASSPQGQNTEAFF. The full variable domain, completed using reference TRBV5-1 and TRBJ1-1, is KAGVTQTPRYLIKTRGQQVTLSCSPISGHRSVSWYQQTPGQGLQFLFEYFSETQRNKGNFPGRFSGRQFSNSRSEMNVSTLELGDSALYLCASSPQGQNTEAFFGQGTRLTVV.

The V gene is TRBV11-2, the J gene TRBJ1-3; D is possibly TRBD1 (6 bases). Deletions cut 6 bases from V and 4 bases from J, with 19 bases between. This CDR3 spans 16 amino acids. CDR1 is SGHAT, CDR2 FQNNGV, per germline. Here the CDR3 reads CASRRPGGLDGNTIYF. The CDR3, as DNA: TGTGCCAGCAGACGCCCGGGGGGGCTGGACGGAAACACCATATATTTT. The full variable domain, with the rest looked up from reference TRBV11-2 and TRBJ1-3, is EAGVAQSPRYKIIEKRQSVAFWCNPISGHATLYWYQQILGQGPKLLIQFQNNGVVDDSQLPKDRFSAERLKGVDSTLKIQPAKLEDSAVYLCASRRPGGLDGNTIYFGEGSWLTVV.

This sequence joins TRBV10-3 and TRBJ1-1, with D maybe TRBD1 (5 bases). The CDR3 is 11 amino acids. Looked up from germline, CDR1 is ENHRY and CDR2 is SYGVKD. V shed 11 bases and J shed 4 bases, with 11 bases lying between them. CDR3 DNA sequence: TGTGCCGTACAGGTTAGCACTGAAGCTTTCTTT. Protein sequence: CAVQVSTEAFF.

J is TRBJ2-7 and V is TRBV18; D not resolved. CDR3 size: 13 residues. V shed 2 bases and J shed 2 bases, with 7 bases lying between them. Per germline, CDR1 KGHSH and CDR2 LQKENI. Here the CDR3 reads CASSPTQAYEQYF. The CDR3 coding sequence is TGTGCCAGCTCACCAACCCAGGCCTACGAGCAGTACTTC.

There are a few counts of this clonotype. V and J are TRBV7-2 and TRBJ2-1, with D possibly TRBD2 on 6 matching bases. This CDR3 comprises 13 residues. Trimming removed 3 bases at V and 8 bases at J, with 11 bases between. CDR1 and CDR2 from the germline V gene are SGHTA and FQGNSA. The CDR3 spells CASSLTRLDEQFF. In nucleotides, the CDR3 is TGTGCCAGCAGCTTGACTAGGTTGGATGAGCAGTTCTTC. Together with reference TRBV7-2 and TRBJ2-1, the CDR3 gives the full variable domain: GAGVSQSPSNKVTEKGKDVELRCDPISGHTALYWYRQSLGQGLEFLIYFQGNSAPDKSGLPSDRFSAERTGGSVSTLTIQRTQQEDSAVYLCASSLTRLDEQFFGPGTRLTVL.

This clonotype was seen repeatedly, ten times or more. The chain carries TRBV5-1 and TRBJ2-3; TRBD1 matches 10 bases. The CDR3 sequence is 17 residues long. The germline V gene encodes CDR1 SGHRS and CDR2 YFSETQ. Trimming at V came to 4 bases and at J to 1 base, leaving 9 bases not matched to a gene. The CDR3 here is CASSRDRGVRGTDTQYF. The CDR3 region has the DNA TGCGCCAGCAGCAGGGACAGGGGTGTTAGGGGCACAGATACGCAGTATTTT.

This clonotype was seen repeatedly, ten times or more. The V gene is TRBV20-1, the J gene TRBJ1-5; D not certain. This CDR3 is 17 amino acids long. The germline gives CDR1 DFQATT, CDR2 SNEGSKA (reference sequence). Trimming pared 3 bases from V and 3 bases from J, leaving 21 bases between. CDR3 in amino acids: CSARPRAGRGPNQPQHF. The CDR3 bases are TGCAGTGCTAGGCCCCGGGCGGGCCGAGGCCCCAATCAGCCCCAGCATTTT.

The table lists this clonotype with many counts. The chain is built from TRBV20-1 and TRBJ1-4; weak D call: TRBD1 (5 bases). Germline V lookup: CDR1 DFQATT, CDR2 SNEGSKA (reference sequence). The CDR3 length is 13 residues. The V and J ends lost 5 bases and 6 bases respectively, with 13 bases between them. In nucleotides, the CDR3 is TGCAGTGCTCTACAGGAGACTTATGAAAAACTGTTTTTT. Amino acids: CSALQETYEKLFF.

The V call is TRBV7-8, the J call TRBJ1-6; D gene ambiguous. The CDR3 has 15 amino acids. CDR1 and CDR2 (germline): SGHVS, FQNEAQ. Deletions cut 6 bases from V and 3 bases from J, with 12 bases between. CDR3 in amino acids: CASSMRQNYNSPLHF. CDR3 bases: TGTGCCAGCAGTATGCGGCAGAACTATAATTCACCCCTCCACTTT.

This clonotype was counted at least ten times. V and J are TRBV4-2 and TRBJ2-3; D not certain. Germline-derived CDR1 and CDR2 are LGHNA and YNFKEQ. CDR3 length equals 14 residues. The V and J ends lost 4 bases and 4 bases respectively, with 12 bases between them. In nucleotides, the CDR3 is TGTGCCAGCAGCCCTAATGCCGGTGCAGATACGCAGTATTTT. Its protein product is CASSPNAGADTQYF.

This clonotype was seen more than once but under ten times. The gene calls are TRBV20-1 and TRBJ2-3, with D possibly called TRBD1 or TRBD2 (6 bases each). V was clipped by 3 bases and J by 2 bases, with 12 bases between them. Per germline, CDR1 DFQATT and CDR2 SNEGSKA (reference sequence). The CDR3 extends over 14 amino acids. The CDR3 sequence: CSASDGGLTDTQYF. CDR3 coding DNA: TGCAGTGCTAGTGACGGGGGCCTCACAGATACGCAGTATTTT.

This clonotype came up a few times. The rearrangement uses TRBV7-9 and TRBJ1-3, with D unresolved. Germline V lookup: CDR1 SEHNR, CDR2 FQNEAQ (reference sequence). This CDR3 region has 14 residues. Trimming removed 2 bases at V and 0 bases at J, with 5 bases between. The CDR3 nucleotides are TGTGCCAGCAGCTTACTTAGCTCTGGAAACACCATATATTTT. This encodes CASSLLSSGNTIYF.

V and J are TRBV12-3 or TRBV12-4 and TRBJ2-5; the match to TRBD1 covers 8 bases. This CDR3 comprises 17 residues. After removal of 5 bases from V and 0 bases from J, the junction contained 11 bases not matched to a gene. This CDR3 is CASSPHPGTGYQETQYF. DNA for the CDR3: TGTGCCAGCAGTCCCCACCCCGGGACAGGCTACCAAGAGACCCAGTACTTC.

This clonotype was observed at least ten times. The junction differs from germline at one of its ends, possibly a read error. The V and J genes are TRBV7-2 and TRBJ2-4; 16 nucleotides line up with TRBD2. The CDR3 length is 15 residues. Germline lookup yields CDR1 SGHTA and CDR2 FQGNSA. CDR3 amino acids: CASSLAGGTSGGVWF. The CDR3, as DNA: TGTGCCAGCAGCTTAGCGGGCGGGACTAGCGGGGGGGTGTGGTTC. The full variable domain, rest sourced from reference TRBV7-2 and TRBJ2-4, is GAGVSQSPSNKVTEKGKDVELRCDPISGHTALYWYRQSLGQGLEFLIYFQGNSAPDKSGLPSDRFSAERTGGSVSTLTIQRTQQEDSAVYLCASSLAGGTSGGVWFGAGTRLSVL.

This clonotype is deemed medium-sized. CDR3 region: CSVEVRADEQYF. The CDR3 nucleotides read TGCAGCGTTGAAGTTCGGGCAGACGAGCAGTACTTC. This chain connects TRBV29-1 to TRBJ2-7, with D unclear. The CDR3 sequence is 12 residues long. The ends were cut back, 1 base at V and 5 bases at J, with 9 bases in the middle. The germline V gene encodes CDR1 SQVTM and CDR2 ANQGSEA.

This clonotype showed up many times. This sequence joins TRBV7-2 and TRBJ2-1, with 8 bases fitting TRBD2. The V gene's germline CDR1 is SGHTA and CDR2 FQGNSA. J gave up 3 bases and V 1 base, and 5 bases lay outside the gene matches. The CDR3 is made up of 16 amino acids. CDR3 DNA: TGTGCCAGCAGCTTAGGGGGGACTAGTTTCTACAATGAGCAGTTCTTC. This gives the protein CASSLGGTSFYNEQFF.

This clonotype was detected many times. This rearrangement joins TRBV4-1 to TRBJ2-3, with D possibly matching TRBD2 (6 bases). Germline values: CDR1 MGHRA, CDR2 YSYEKL. The V and J ends lost 1 base and 1 base respectively, with 6 bases between them. The CDR3 consists of 14 residues. DNA of the CDR3: TGCGCCAGCAGCCAAGGCGGGGGCACAGATACGCAGTATTTT. Its protein is CASSQGGGTDTQYF.

This clonotype was seen repeatedly, ten times or more. This chain links TRBV5-1 with TRBJ2-2; 7 bases align to TRBD1. This CDR3 has 15 amino acids. CDR1 and CDR2 from the germline V gene are SGHRS and YFSETQ. Losses at the gene ends were 4 bases for V and 4 bases for J; bases not matched to a gene: 7. The CDR3 region is CASSERTGLTGELFF. The CDR3 coding sequence is TGCGCCAGCAGCGAGCGGACAGGCCTCACCGGGGAGCTGTTTTTT.

The chain links TRBV5-4 to TRBJ2-1, with D unresolved. V lost 2 bases and J 4 bases, leaving 13 bases between the germline ends. This CDR3 comprises 15 residues. Germline CDR1 and CDR2: SGHNT and YYREEE (reference sequence). CDR3 protein: CASSLSPQGYNEQFF. For the CDR3, the DNA is TGTGCCAGCAGCTTAAGCCCCCAAGGGTACAATGAGCAGTTCTTC.

As to this clonotype: A much larger clone is a single base away; this may be a read error. This chain uses TRBV4-2 with TRBJ2-4; a possible D gene is TRBD2 (6 bases). The germline V gene has CDR1 LGHNA and CDR2 YNFKEQ. Deletions cut 4 bases from V and 1 base from J, with 14 bases between. This CDR3 is 16 amino acids long. CDR3 protein: CASSLGNGGAKNIQYF. CDR3 nucleotide sequence: TGTGCCAGCAGCCTTGGGAACGGGGGTGCCAAAAACATTCAGTACTTC.

This clonotype was recorded a few times. CDR3 DNA sequence: TGTGCCAGCAGCTTAGGCCCGGGCTACGAGCAGTACTTC. It specifies CASSLGPGYEQYF. V gene TRBV7-9 combines with J gene TRBJ2-7; D ambiguous. V was clipped by 1 base and J by 3 bases, with 7 bases between them. CDR1 SEHNR and CDR2 FQNEAQ come from the germline V gene (reference sequence). The CDR3 contains 13 residues.

Only a few counts were recorded for this clonotype. The chain links TRBV3-1 to TRBJ2-2; D uncertain. Between the trimmed V and J ends, which lost 0 bases and 6 bases, there was a span of 14 bases. This CDR3 contains 16 residues. Germline lookup yields CDR1 LGHDT and CDR2 YNNKEL (reference sequence). The CDR3: CASSQDLAALAGELFF. For the CDR3, the DNA is TGTGCCAGCAGCCAAGATTTGGCGGCCTTAGCCGGGGAGCTGTTTTTT.

This clonotype has only a few counts. J is TRBJ1-2 and V is TRBV6-2 or TRBV6-3; TRBD1 agrees at 9 bases. CDR3 length equals 13 residues. V lost 6 bases, J lost 6 bases, and 5 bases stayed unmatched. The germline gives CDR1 MNHEY, CDR2 SVGEGT. The CDR3 bases are TGTGCCAGCAGACGACAGGGGGTTGATGGCTACACCTTC. Encoded protein: CASRRQGVDGYTF.

In DNA form, the CDR3 reads TGTGCCAGCTCACGCTATGTGACAGCCGAGAATGAAAAACTGTTTTTT. It is translated as CASSRYVTAENEKLFF. The V and J genes are TRBV18 and TRBJ1-4; D is possibly TRBD1 (5 bases). The V and J ends lost 4 bases and 5 bases respectively, with 17 bases between them. CDR1 and CDR2 (germline): KGHSH, LQKENI. CDR3 size: 16 residues.

This clonotype was found a few times. The genes are TRBV7-9 and TRBJ2-1; the D gene is possibly TRBD2 (5 bases). The CDR3 is 13 amino acids. V gave up 3 bases and J gave up 12 bases, with 15 bases separating them. Germline loops: CDR1 SEHNR, CDR2 FQNEAQ (reference sequence). The CDR3 sequence is CASSFVASRTQFF. The DNA for the CDR3 is TGTGCCAGCAGCTTCGTCGCTAGCCGGACGCAGTTCTTC.